The 11 T cell receptor beta chains given below trace back to one sample, sequenced in a study of CD8 T cells in ankylosing spondylitis. In TCRdb, the 5' RACE reads were re-called with MiXCR into one record per CDR3 protein. The sample lists some 130,000 distinct CDR3 sequences, approximately 13% occurring once. Sample: blood, either unsorted or a sorted T cell fraction (not recorded which). The source is a female donor with ankylosing spondylitis or in good health (not recorded which).

V and J are TRBV5-1 and TRBJ2-2; D ambiguous. The length of the CDR3 is 15 residues. Trimming pared 0 bases from V and 0 bases from J, leaving 6 bases between. The germline V gene encodes CDR1 SGHRS and CDR2 YFSETQ. The CDR3 protein is CASSLGTANTGELFF. As DNA, the CDR3 is TGCGCCAGCAGCTTGGGGACGGCGAACACCGGGGAGCTGTTTTTT.

The rearrangement links TRBV20-1 to TRBJ1-5; 7 bases fit TRBD1. The CDR3 has 14 amino acids. CDR1 and CDR2 from the germline V gene are DFQATT and SNEGSKA (reference sequence). The trim removed 7 bases at V and 5 bases at J, leaving 11 bases unmatched. CDR3 sequence: CSVLPTGSDQPQHF. CDR3 in DNA: TGCAGTGTACTCCCGACAGGGTCGGATCAGCCCCAGCATTTT.

This clonotype was observed a few times. The chain couples TRBV12-3 or TRBV12-4 to TRBJ2-7, with unresolved D. The length of the CDR3 is 13 residues. Trimming removed 5 bases at V and 5 bases at J, with 13 bases between. This CDR3 reads CASSPGWSDEQYF. Here the CDR3 DNA reads TGTGCCAGCAGTCCCGGGTGGAGTGACGAGCAGTACTTC.

This clonotype was observed many times. In DNA, the CDR3 is TGCGCCAGCAGCAACGGAGGTCTTGACTATGGCTACACCTTC. This gives the protein CASSNGGLDYGYTF. V is TRBV5-1 and J is TRBJ1-2; D gene unclear. Germline loops: CDR1 SGHRS, CDR2 YFSETQ. V lost 4 bases and J lost 3, with 13 bases in between. This CDR3 is 14 amino acids long.

This clonotype was detected many times. The rearrangement links TRBV20-1 to TRBJ2-1; D not certain. V lost 3 bases to trimming and J lost 6 bases, with 6 bases between them. The CDR3 loop spans 11 amino acids. CDR1 DFQATT and CDR2 SNEGSKA come from the germline V gene (reference sequence). CDR3 nucleotide sequence: TGCAGTGCTAGGACCCTCAATGAGCAGTTCTTC. It translates to CSARTLNEQFF.

In this sample, this clonotype turned up many times. This chain joins TRBV14 and TRBJ1-2; D not certain. The CDR3 is made up of 14 amino acids. The germline V and J ends were trimmed by 0 bases and 8 bases, with 13 bases remaining between them. Germline CDR1 and CDR2: SGHDN and FVKESK. The CDR3: CASSQEGRLRGYTF. CDR3 bases: TGTGCCAGCAGCCAAGAAGGGCGTCTTCGAGGCTACACCTTC.

This clonotype appeared a few times. The chain is built from TRBV5-1 and TRBJ2-7; D might be TRBD1 (5 bases). Germline CDR1 reads SGHRS; CDR2 reads YFSETQ. The CDR3 has 16 amino acids. Trimming stripped 4 bases from V and 3 bases from J, with 20 bases between. Written as DNA, the CDR3 is TGCGCCAGCAGCCCGGAACAGGCCCTTAGTGTCTACGAGCAGTACTTC. Translated, it gives CASSPEQALSVYEQYF.

In its sample, this clonotype was seen many times. The chain links TRBV20-1 to TRBJ1-1; no clear D. CDR3 length: 14 residues. Germline-derived CDR1 and CDR2 are DFQATT and SNEGSKA (reference sequence). Between the trimmed V and J ends, which lost 0 bases and 2 bases, there was a span of 10 bases. The chain's CDR3 is CSARDPTHNTEAFF. The CDR3 bases are TGCAGTGCTAGAGATCCTACACACAACACTGAAGCTTTCTTT.

This clonotype was observed many times. DNA of the CDR3: TGCAGCGACAGGGGGGGCTCCTACGAGCAGTACTTC. As protein: CSDRGGSYEQYF. V usage is TRBV29-1 and J usage is TRBJ2-7; D may be TRBD1 (8 bases). Germline CDR1 reads SQVTM; CDR2 reads ANQGSEA. Trimming left V 7 bases short and J 0 bases short, with 10 bases between. CDR3 length: 12 amino acids.

The rearrangement joins TRBV24-1 to TRBJ2-7; D gene unclear. Germline V gives CDR1 KGHDR, CDR2 SFDVKD. V was trimmed by 0 bases and J by 7 bases, leaving 9 bases between them. The CDR3 is 13 amino acids. The CDR3 DNA follows: TGTGCCACCAGTGATTTGTCGCGTGGGGAGCAGTACTTC. The encoded protein is CATSDLSRGEQYF.

This clonotype was observed a handful of times. V and J are TRBV27 and TRBJ2-7; no clear D gene. Germline V gene data show CDR1 as MNHEY and CDR2 as SMNVEV (reference sequence). Trimming left V 2 bases short and J 1 base short, with 9 bases between. The CDR3 is 14 residues long. CDR3 protein: CASSLDGISYEQYF. The CDR3 DNA sequence: TGTGCCAGCAGTTTAGATGGGATATCCTACGAGCAGTACTTC.